Included here is one TCR beta chain sequence, with context. Its antigen is unknown. These data come from a study of hypomethylating agent response in myelodysplastic syndrome. Study at large: The myelodysplastic syndrome patients comprised about nine men and a couple of women.

TCRdb's table, derived via immunoSEQ multiplex PCR, lists solely in-frame clones and lacks some. The sample carries approximately 4,000 clones, roughly 85% recorded once. CDR3 length equals 13 residues. Germline CDR1 is MNHNY and CDR2 is SVGAGI (reference sequence). The V gene lost 6 bases and the J gene lost 4 bases, with 12 bases spanning the gap. Whole-study results and caveats: After hypomethylating agent treatment, diversity and clonality showed no significant change, overall or by response.

The V and J genes are TRBV6-6 and TRBJ1-1, with D perhaps TRBD1 (6 bases). The sequence came from a human donor with myelodysplastic syndrome. The specimen comprised bone marrow, sampled before or after starting hypomethylating agent treatment for myelodysplastic syndrome (not recorded which). The CDR3 loop is CASSLQGSTEAFF. The CDR3 DNA reads as TGTGCCAGCAGCTTACAGGGTTCCACTGAAGCTTTCTTT.